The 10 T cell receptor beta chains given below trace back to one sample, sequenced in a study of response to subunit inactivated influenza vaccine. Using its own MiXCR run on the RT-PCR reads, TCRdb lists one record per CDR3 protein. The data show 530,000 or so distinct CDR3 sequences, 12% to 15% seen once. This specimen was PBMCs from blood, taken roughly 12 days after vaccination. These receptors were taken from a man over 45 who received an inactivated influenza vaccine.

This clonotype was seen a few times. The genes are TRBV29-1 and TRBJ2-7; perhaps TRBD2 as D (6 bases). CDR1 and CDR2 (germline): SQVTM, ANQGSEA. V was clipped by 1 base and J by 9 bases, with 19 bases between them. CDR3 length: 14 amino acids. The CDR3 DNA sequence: TGCAGCGTTGAAGCCGGGACTGCTCCCTCCACGCAGTACTTC. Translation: CSVEAGTAPSTQYF.

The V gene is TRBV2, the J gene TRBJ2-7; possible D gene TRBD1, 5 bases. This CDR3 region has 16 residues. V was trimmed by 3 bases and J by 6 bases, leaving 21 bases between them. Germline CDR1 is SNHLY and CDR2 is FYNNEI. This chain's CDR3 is CASSDVGREFVGEQYF. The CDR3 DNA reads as TGTGCCAGCAGTGACGTCGGCAGGGAATTTGTCGGCGAGCAGTACTTC.

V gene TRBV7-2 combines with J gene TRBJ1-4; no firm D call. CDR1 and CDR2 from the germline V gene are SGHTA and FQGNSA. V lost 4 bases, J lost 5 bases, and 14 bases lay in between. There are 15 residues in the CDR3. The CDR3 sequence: CASSSQRGSNEKLFF. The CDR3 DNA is TGTGCCAGCAGCTCCCAGAGAGGCTCGAATGAAAAACTGTTTTTT.

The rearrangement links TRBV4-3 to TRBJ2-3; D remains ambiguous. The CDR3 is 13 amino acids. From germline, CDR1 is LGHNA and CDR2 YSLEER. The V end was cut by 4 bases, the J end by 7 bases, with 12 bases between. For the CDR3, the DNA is TGCGCCAGCAGCCCAACGGAACGCAATACGCAGTATTTT. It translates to CASSPTERNTQYF.

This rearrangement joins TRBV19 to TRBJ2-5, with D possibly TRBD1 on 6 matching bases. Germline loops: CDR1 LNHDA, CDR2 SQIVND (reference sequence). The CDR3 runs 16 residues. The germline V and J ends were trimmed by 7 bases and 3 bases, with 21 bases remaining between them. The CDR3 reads CASKGWYRDNEETQYF. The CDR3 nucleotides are TGTGCCAGTAAGGGTTGGTATAGGGACAATGAAGAGACCCAGTACTTC.

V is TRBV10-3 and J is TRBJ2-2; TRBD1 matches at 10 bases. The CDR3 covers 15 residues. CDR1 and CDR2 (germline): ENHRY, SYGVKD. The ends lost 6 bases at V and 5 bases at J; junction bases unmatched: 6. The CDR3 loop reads CAISPGTGVTGELFF. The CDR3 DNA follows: TGTGCCATCAGCCCCGGGACAGGGGTAACCGGGGAGCTGTTTTTT.

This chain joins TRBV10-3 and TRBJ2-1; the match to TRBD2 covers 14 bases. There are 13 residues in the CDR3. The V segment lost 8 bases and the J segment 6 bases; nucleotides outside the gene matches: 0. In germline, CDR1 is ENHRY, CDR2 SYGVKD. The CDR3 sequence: CAIGTSGSNEQFF. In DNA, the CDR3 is TGTGCCATCGGGACTAGCGGGAGCAATGAGCAGTTCTTC.

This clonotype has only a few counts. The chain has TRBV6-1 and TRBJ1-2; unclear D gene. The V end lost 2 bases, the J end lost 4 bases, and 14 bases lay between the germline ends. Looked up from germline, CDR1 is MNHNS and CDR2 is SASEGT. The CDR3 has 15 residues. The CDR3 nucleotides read TGTGCCAGCAGTGAATCGGGTCTGTCAGCCTATGGCTACACCTTC. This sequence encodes CASSESGLSAYGYTF.

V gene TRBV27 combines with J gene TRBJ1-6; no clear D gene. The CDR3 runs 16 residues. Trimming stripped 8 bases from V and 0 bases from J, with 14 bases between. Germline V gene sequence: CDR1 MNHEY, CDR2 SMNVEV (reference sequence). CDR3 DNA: TGTGCCAGCCGTTACAGCCAGAGCTCCTATAATTCACCCCTCCACTTT. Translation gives CASRYSQSSYNSPLHF.

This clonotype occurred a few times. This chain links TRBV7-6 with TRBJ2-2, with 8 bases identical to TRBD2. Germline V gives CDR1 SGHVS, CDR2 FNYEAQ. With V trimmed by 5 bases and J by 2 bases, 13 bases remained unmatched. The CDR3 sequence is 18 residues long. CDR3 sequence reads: CASSPGAASGYNTGELFF. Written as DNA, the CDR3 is TGTGCCAGCAGCCCGGGGGCGGCTAGCGGGTATAACACCGGGGAGCTGTTTTTT.